This T cell receptor (beta chain) comes out of a study of cytomegalovirus exposure and HLA in healthy donors. Notes on the study in general: An ancestry cluster, one associated with Asian ancestry, reportedly showed fewer N-insertions than the approximately 670-donor mean in a later analysis. Sequencing probably produced one cluster of sequence variants that were highly shared. As a later analysis revealed, the rate of TCR association differed by HLA locus, with DRB1 most and HLA-C fewest. Using the classifier, cytomegalovirus status was reportedly diagnosed with high specificity and sensitivity.

The PCR employed 60 Vbeta primers together with 13 Jbeta primers. The method was immunoSEQ multiplex PCR; TCRdb's version includes in-frame clones alone and lacks a portion of them. This sample carries roughly 130,000 clones, around 70% of them seen once, and the ten largest clones take approximately 2.9%. The germline V and J ends were trimmed by 4 bases and 5 bases, with 17 bases remaining between them. CDR1 and CDR2 from the germline V gene are SGDLS and YYNGEE. The CDR3 totals 15 residues. There are a few counts of this clone. Its antigen is still unknown. Sequencing was done on a sample of PBMCs. The genes are TRBV9 and TRBJ2-3; possibly TRBD2 for D (5 bases). This sequence was found in a human donor in good health. The chain's CDR3 is CASSPGGPRGDTQYF. DNA of the CDR3: TGTGCCAGCAGCCCTGGTGGACCCCGGGGAGATACGCAGTATTTT.